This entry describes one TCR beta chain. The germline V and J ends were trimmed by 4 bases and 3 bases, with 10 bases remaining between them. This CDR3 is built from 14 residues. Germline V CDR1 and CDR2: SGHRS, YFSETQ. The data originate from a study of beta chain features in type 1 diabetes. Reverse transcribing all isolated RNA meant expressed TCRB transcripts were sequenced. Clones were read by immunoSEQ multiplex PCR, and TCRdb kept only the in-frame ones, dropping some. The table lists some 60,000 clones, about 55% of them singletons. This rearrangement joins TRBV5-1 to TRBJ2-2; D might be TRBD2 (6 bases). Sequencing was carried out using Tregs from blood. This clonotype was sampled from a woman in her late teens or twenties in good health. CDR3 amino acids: CASSPRLDTGELFF. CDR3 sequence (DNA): TGCGCCAGCAGCCCCCGACTAGACACCGGGGAGCTGTTTTTT.